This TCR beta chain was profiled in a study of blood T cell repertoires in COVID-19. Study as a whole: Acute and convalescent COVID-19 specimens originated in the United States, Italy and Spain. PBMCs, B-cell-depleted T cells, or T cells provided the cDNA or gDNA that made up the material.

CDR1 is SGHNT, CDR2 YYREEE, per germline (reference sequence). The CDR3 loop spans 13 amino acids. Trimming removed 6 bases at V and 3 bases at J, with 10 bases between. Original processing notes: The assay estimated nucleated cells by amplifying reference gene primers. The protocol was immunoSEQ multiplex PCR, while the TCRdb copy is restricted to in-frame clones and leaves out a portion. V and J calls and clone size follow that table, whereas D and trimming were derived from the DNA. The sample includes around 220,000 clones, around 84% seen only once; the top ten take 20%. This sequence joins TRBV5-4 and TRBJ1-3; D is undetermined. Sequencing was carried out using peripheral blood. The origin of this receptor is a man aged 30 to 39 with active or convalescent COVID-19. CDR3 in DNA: TGTGCCAGCACTTATCGGGGTGGAAACACCATATATTTT. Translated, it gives CASTYRGGNTIYF.